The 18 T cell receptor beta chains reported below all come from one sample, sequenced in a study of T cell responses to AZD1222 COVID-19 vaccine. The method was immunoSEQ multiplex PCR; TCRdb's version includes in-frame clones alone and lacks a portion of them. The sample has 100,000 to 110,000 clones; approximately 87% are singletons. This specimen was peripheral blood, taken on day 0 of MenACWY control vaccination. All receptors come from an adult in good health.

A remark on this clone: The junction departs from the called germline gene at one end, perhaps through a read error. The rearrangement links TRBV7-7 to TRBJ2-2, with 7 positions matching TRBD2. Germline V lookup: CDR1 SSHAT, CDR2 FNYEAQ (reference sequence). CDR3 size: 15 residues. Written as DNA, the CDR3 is TGTGCTAGCAGCTTAGAAGGGACTATCTCTGGGGAGCTGTTTTTT. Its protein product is CASSLEGTISGELFF.

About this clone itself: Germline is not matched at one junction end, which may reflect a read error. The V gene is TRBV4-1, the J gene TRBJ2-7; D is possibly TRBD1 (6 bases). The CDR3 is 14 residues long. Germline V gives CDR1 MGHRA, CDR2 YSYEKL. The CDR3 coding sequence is TGCGCCAGCAGCCAAGGGACAGTTTCCTACCAGCAGTACTTC. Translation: CASSQGTVSYQQYF.

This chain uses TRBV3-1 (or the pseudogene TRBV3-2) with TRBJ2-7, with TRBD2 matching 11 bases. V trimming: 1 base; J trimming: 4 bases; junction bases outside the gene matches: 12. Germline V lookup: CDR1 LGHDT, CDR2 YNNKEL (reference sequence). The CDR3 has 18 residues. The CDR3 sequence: CASSQVPYSGGAWYEQYF. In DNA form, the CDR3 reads TGTGCCAGCAGCCAAGTCCCCTATAGCGGGGGGGCCTGGTACGAGCAGTACTTC.

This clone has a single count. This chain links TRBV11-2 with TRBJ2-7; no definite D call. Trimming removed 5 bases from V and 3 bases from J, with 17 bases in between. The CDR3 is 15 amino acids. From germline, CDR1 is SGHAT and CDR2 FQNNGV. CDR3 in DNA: TGTGCCAGCAGCCCAGGACCCACACCACTCTACGAGCAGTACTTC. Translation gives CASSPGPTPLYEQYF.

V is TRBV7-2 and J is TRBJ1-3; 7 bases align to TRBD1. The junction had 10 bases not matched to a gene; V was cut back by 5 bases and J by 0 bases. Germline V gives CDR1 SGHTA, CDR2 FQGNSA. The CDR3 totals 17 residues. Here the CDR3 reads CASSPVEQGHSGNTIYF. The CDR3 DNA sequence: TGTGCCAGCAGCCCGGTGGAACAGGGGCACTCTGGAAACACCATATATTTT.

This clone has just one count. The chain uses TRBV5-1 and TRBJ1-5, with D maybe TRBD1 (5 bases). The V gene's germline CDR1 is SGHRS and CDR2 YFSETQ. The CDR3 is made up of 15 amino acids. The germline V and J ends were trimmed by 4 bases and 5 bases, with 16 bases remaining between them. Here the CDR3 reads CASSPGTVPDQPQHF. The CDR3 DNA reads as TGCGCCAGCAGCCCCGGGACGGTCCCCGATCAGCCCCAGCATTTT.

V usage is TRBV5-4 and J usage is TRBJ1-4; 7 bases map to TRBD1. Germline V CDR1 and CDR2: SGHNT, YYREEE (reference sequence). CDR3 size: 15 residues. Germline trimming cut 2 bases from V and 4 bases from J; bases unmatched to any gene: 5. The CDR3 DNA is TGTGCCAGCAGCTTACAGGGGTGGGGTAATGAAAAACTGTTTTTT. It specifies CASSLQGWGNEKLFF.

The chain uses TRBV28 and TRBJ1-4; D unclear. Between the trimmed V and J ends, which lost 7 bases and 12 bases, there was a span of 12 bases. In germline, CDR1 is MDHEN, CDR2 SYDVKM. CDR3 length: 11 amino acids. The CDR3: CASTSIGELFF. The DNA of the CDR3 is TGTGCCAGCACCTCCATCGGCGAACTGTTTTTT.

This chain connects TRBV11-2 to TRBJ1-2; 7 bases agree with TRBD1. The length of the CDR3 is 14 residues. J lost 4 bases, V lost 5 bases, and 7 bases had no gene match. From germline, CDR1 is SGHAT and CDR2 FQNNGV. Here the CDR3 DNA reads TGTGCCAGCAGCCCGGGACAGCATTTCTATGGCTACACCTTC. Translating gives CASSPGQHFYGYTF.

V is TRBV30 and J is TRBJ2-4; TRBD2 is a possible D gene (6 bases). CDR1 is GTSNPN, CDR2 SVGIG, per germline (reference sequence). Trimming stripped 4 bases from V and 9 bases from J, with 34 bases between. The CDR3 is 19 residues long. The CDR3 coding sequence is TGTGCCTGGACGGCGGCTATTAGAAGCGGGCCGTTGGGGAGGAGCATTCAGTACTTC. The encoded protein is CAWTAAIRSGPLGRSIQYF. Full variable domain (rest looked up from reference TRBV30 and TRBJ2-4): SQTIHQWPATLVQPVGSPLSLECTVEGTSNPNLYWYRQAAGRGLQLLFYSVGIGQISSEVPQNLSASRPQDRQFILSSKKLLLSDSGFYLCAWTAAIRSGPLGRSIQYFGAGTRLSVL.

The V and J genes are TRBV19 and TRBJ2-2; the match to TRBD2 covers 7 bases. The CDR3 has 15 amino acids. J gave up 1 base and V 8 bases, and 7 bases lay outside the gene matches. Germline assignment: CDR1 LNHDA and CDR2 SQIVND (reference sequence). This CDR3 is CASGRDYLNTGELFF. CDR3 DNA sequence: TGTGCCAGTGGCCGGGACTATCTGAACACCGGGGAGCTGTTTTTT.

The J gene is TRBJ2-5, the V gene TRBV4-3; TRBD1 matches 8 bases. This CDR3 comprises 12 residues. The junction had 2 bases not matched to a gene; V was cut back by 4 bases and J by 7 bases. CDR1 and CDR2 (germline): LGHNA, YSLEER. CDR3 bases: TGCGCCAGCAGCCCAGGGGGCGCGACCCAGTACTTC. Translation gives CASSPGGATQYF.

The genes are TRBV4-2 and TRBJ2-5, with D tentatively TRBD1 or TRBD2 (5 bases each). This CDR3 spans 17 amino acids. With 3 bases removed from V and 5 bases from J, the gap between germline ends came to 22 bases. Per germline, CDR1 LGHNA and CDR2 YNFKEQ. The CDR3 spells CASSQGSGEGIQETQYF. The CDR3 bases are TGTGCCAGCAGCCAGGGGAGTGGCGAGGGGATTCAGGAGACCCAGTACTTC.

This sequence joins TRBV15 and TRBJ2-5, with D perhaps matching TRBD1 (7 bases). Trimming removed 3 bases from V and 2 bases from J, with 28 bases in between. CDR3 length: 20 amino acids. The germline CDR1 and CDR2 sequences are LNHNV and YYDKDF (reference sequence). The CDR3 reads CATSRTTGAPGALMQETQYF. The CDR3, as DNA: TGTGCCACCAGCAGGACAACAGGGGCCCCGGGAGCCTTAATGCAAGAGACCCAGTACTTC. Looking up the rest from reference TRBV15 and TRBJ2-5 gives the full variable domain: DAMVIQNPRYQVTQFGKPVTLSCSQTLNHNVMYWYQQKSSQAPKLLFHYYDKDFNNEADTPDNFQSRRPNTSFCFLDIRSPGLGDTAMYLCATSRTTGAPGALMQETQYFGPGTRLLVL.

CDR3 nucleotide sequence: TGTGCCTGGAGTGGGGACATTTATGGCTACACCTTC. Translated: CAWSGDIYGYTF. The V gene is TRBV30, the J gene TRBJ1-2; D possibly corresponds to TRBD1 (6 bases). Germline V lookup: CDR1 GTSNPN, CDR2 SVGIG (reference sequence). The CDR3 is 12 residues long. V was trimmed by 1 base and J by 5 bases, leaving 8 bases between them.

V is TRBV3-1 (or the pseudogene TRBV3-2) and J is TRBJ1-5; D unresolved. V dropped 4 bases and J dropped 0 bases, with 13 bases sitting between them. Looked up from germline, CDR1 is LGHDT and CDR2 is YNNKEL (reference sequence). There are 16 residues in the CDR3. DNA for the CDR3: TGTGCCAGCAGCCCGACCGGGAGGCATAGCAATCAGCCCCAGCATTTT. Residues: CASSPTGRHSNQPQHF.

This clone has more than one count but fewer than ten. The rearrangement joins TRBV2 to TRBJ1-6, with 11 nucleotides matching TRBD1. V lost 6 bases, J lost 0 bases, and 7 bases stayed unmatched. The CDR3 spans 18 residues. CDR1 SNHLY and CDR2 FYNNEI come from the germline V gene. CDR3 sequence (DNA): TGTGCCAGCAGGGCCGGGACAGGGGGGAGCTCCTATAATTCACCCCTCCACTTT. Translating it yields CASRAGTGGSSYNSPLHF.

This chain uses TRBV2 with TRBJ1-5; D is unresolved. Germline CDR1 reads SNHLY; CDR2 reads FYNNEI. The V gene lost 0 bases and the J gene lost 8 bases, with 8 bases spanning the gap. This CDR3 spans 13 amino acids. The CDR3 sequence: CASSEADLEPQHF. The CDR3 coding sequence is TGTGCCAGCAGTGAAGCGGACCTAGAGCCCCAGCATTTT.